The next 32 T cell receptor beta chains were all read from a single sample in a study of beta chain features in type 1 diabetes. Overall study results and limits: For Type 1 diabetes patients, all four CD4+ subsets carried TCRB CDR3s that were moderately but significantly shorter.

Expressed TCRB transcripts were sequenced because the isolated RNA had all been reverse transcribed beforehand. Generated by immunoSEQ multiplex PCR, the TCRdb table keeps only in-frame clones and is missing some. Among approximately 150,000 clones listed, 63% were seen once. Antigens of these TCRs are unknown. Sequencing was done on a sample of naive CD4+ T cells from blood. Receptor source: a man under 40 with type 1 diabetes.

The chain employs TRBV4-1 and TRBJ1-4, with TRBD1 matching over 7 bases. CDR1 is MGHRA, CDR2 YSYEKL, per germline. V dropped 0 bases and J dropped 5; count of bases not matched to a gene: 15. The length of the CDR3 is 19 residues. The CDR3 region is CASSQESLGSTGTNEKLFF. CDR3 DNA sequence: TGCGCCAGCAGCCAAGAAAGTCTCGGCTCGACAGGGACAAATGAAAAACTGTTTTTT.

The V and J genes are TRBV5-1 and TRBJ2-7, with 7 bases that match TRBD1. Per germline, CDR1 SGHRS and CDR2 YFSETQ. V trimming: 1 base; J trimming: 1 base; junction bases outside the gene matches: 2. The CDR3 runs 14 residues. In DNA, the CDR3 is TGCGCCAGCAGCTTGCCGACAGGGTCCTACGAGCAGTACTTC. Translation gives CASSLPTGSYEQYF.

The chain links TRBV10-3 to TRBJ2-5, with TRBD1 matching over 9 bases. This CDR3 has 15 residues. Trimming took 6 bases from V and 2 from J; bases not matched to a gene: 7. CDR1 and CDR2 (germline): ENHRY, SYGVKD. The CDR3 region is CAIRETGGRQETQYF. The CDR3 DNA reads TGTGCCATCAGGGAGACAGGGGGGAGACAAGAGACCCAGTACTTC.

This chain links TRBV29-1 with TRBJ2-5; the match to TRBD2 covers 7 bases. The CDR3 is 14 amino acids. J lost 5 bases, V lost 6 bases, and 12 bases had no gene match. The germline gives CDR1 SQVTM, CDR2 ANQGSEA. CDR3 sequence: CSVSEGLVGETQYF. CDR3 nucleotides: TGCAGCGTGAGTGAAGGACTAGTAGGCGAGACCCAGTACTTC. The whole variable domain, filled in from reference TRBV29-1 and TRBJ2-5, reads SAVISQKPSRDICQRGTSLTIQCQVDSQVTMMFWYRQQPGQSLTLIATANQGSEATYESGFVIDKFPISRPNLTFSTLTVSNMSPEDSSIYLCSVSEGLVGETQYFGPGTRLLVL.

The V gene is TRBV29-1, the J gene TRBJ1-1; the match to TRBD1 covers 8 bases. V shed 3 bases and J 5 bases; nucleotides not matched to a gene: 5. The germline V gene has CDR1 SQVTM and CDR2 ANQGSEA. This CDR3 has 13 residues. CDR3 in amino acids: CSVDRQGLTEAFF. As DNA, the CDR3 is TGCAGCGTTGACCGACAGGGGTTAACTGAAGCTTTCTTT.

V usage is TRBV2 and J usage is TRBJ2-1; D is unresolved. Germline V gene data show CDR1 as SNHLY and CDR2 as FYNNEI. This CDR3 has 14 amino acids. V was cut by 2 bases and J by 0 bases, with 5 bases left in between. The CDR3 loop is CASSEQSSYNEQFF. The CDR3 bases are TGTGCCAGCAGTGAACAGAGCTCCTACAATGAGCAGTTCTTC.

This clone was seen a handful of times. This rearrangement joins TRBV5-1 to TRBJ2-7; the D gene is possibly TRBD1 (5 bases). The V end lost 4 bases, the J end lost 4 bases, and 15 bases lay between the germline ends. Germline V gene lookup returns CDR1 SGHRS and CDR2 YFSETQ. The CDR3 spans 14 residues. The CDR3 spells CASSPGPSPYEQYF. DNA for the CDR3: TGCGCCAGCAGCCCAGGGCCAAGTCCGTACGAGCAGTACTTC.

The rearrangement uses TRBV6-6 and TRBJ2-7; no firm D call. CDR1 is MNHNY, CDR2 SVGAGI, per germline (reference sequence). The CDR3 has 16 residues. With 0 bases removed from V and 2 bases from J, the gap between germline ends came to 14 bases. The CDR3 DNA reads as TGTGCCAGCAGTTACTCCTCTCCGTATCCGACCTACGAGCAGTACTTC. This translates into CASSYSSPYPTYEQYF.

This rearrangement joins TRBV9 to TRBJ1-1, with D perhaps TRBD1 (6 bases). The germline V gene encodes CDR1 SGDLS and CDR2 YYNGEE. The CDR3 is 13 residues long. V shed 6 bases and J shed 4 bases, with 13 bases lying between them. CDR3 DNA: TGTGCCAGCAATAAGGGGGAGGCCACTGAAGCTTTCTTT. Its translation is CASNKGEATEAFF.

In its sample, this clone was seen once. The J gene is TRBJ2-1, the V gene TRBV9, with D possibly being TRBD1 (6 bases). CDR1 SGDLS and CDR2 YYNGEE come from the germline V gene. V lost 0 bases and J lost 9, with 13 bases in between. The CDR3 sequence is 14 residues long. As DNA, the CDR3 is TGTGCCAGCAGCGTAGCCCGTACAGGGACTGAGCAGTTCTTC. Encoded protein: CASSVARTGTEQFF. Complete variable domain (other parts from reference TRBV9 and TRBJ2-1): DSGVTQTPKHLITATGQRVTLRCSPRSGDLSVYWYQQSLDQGLQFLIQYYNGEERAKGNILERFSAQQFPDLHSELNLSSLELGDSALYFCASSVARTGTEQFFGPGTRLTVL.

The rearrangement joins TRBV5-1 to TRBJ2-5; unclear D gene. Trimming removed 3 bases at V and 4 bases at J, with 13 bases between. CDR1 is SGHRS, CDR2 YFSETQ, per germline. This CDR3 contains 14 residues. For the CDR3, the DNA is TGCGCCAGCAGCTCAGCTGTTTCAGGAGAGACCCAGTACTTC. Translated, it gives CASSSAVSGETQYF.

The rearrangement uses TRBV29-1 and TRBJ1-2; D not certain. Trimming took off 3 bases at V and 2 bases at J, with 10 bases between the two ends. The CDR3 sequence is 13 residues long. Germline V lookup: CDR1 SQVTM, CDR2 ANQGSEA. CDR3 DNA: TGCAGCGTTGATAGGCAGCGGAACTATGGCTACACCTTC. Residues: CSVDRQRNYGYTF.

About this clone: Other DNA sequences in this specimen translate into the identical CDR3. CDR3 protein: CAWSVPGGGNSPLHF. In DNA form, the CDR3 reads TGTGCCTGGAGCGTTCCAGGGGGTGGTAATTCACCCCTCCACTTT. This chain uses TRBV30 with TRBJ1-6, with 7 bases lining up with TRBD1. Germline V gene lookup returns CDR1 GTSNPN and CDR2 SVGIG (reference sequence). The CDR3 extends over 15 amino acids. The trim removed 3 bases at V and 6 bases at J, leaving 8 bases unmatched.

This clone was recorded a few times. The chain couples TRBV6-5 to TRBJ2-1, with D hard to call. Germline V gene sequence: CDR1 MNHEY, CDR2 SVGAGI. The CDR3 consists of 11 residues. Trimming left V 10 bases short and J 5 bases short, with 9 bases between. CDR3 residues: CATTKDNEQFF. Written as DNA, the CDR3 is TGTGCCACCACAAAGGACAATGAGCAGTTCTTC.

The chain couples TRBV4-3 to TRBJ2-3; D gene ambiguous. CDR3 length: 16 residues. Germline CDR1 is LGHNA and CDR2 is YSLEER. V was clipped by 0 bases and J by 4 bases, with 14 bases between them. CDR3 coding DNA: TGCGCCAGCAGCCAAGACGGCTCTGCGCGCCCAGATACGCAGTATTTT. This gives the protein CASSQDGSARPDTQYF.

This clone showed up just once. The chain links TRBV7-2 to TRBJ2-3; possible D gene TRBD2, 6 bases. The germline V gene has CDR1 SGHTA and CDR2 FQGNSA. V was clipped by 2 bases and J by 1 base, with 16 bases between them. The CDR3 is made up of 17 amino acids. This CDR3 is CASSLRGIAERTDTQYF. The CDR3 DNA reads TGTGCCAGCAGCTTACGTGGGATAGCGGAGCGCACAGATACGCAGTATTTT.

This clone was detected once. The rearrangement uses TRBV5-1 and TRBJ2-1; D unclear. The V gene's germline CDR1 is SGHRS and CDR2 YFSETQ. This CDR3 comprises 16 residues. V was pared by 4 bases and J by 7 bases, with 21 bases between. CDR3 protein: CASSPDHPNLLNEQFF. The CDR3 region has the DNA TGCGCCAGCAGCCCGGATCACCCAAATCTGTTAAATGAGCAGTTCTTC.

The V call is TRBV4-3, the J call TRBJ2-5; 9 positions agree with TRBD1. With V trimmed by 0 bases and J by 5 bases, 4 bases remained unmatched. This CDR3 spans 15 amino acids. CDR1 and CDR2 (germline): LGHNA, YSLEER. CDR3 nucleotide sequence: TGCGCCAGCAGCCAAGATTTAACAGGGGGCGAGACCCAGTACTTC. Protein product: CASSQDLTGGETQYF.

The chain couples TRBV29-1 to TRBJ2-7; 7 bases map to TRBD1. V gave up 7 bases and J gave up 7 bases; unmatched junction bases: 10. The CDR3 extends over 12 amino acids. Germline lookup yields CDR1 SQVTM and CDR2 ANQGSEA. CDR3: CSAEGQTAEQYF. CDR3 in DNA: TGCAGCGCAGAGGGACAGACGGCAGAGCAGTACTTC.

V and J are TRBV5-1 and TRBJ1-3, with TRBD1 identical over 7 bases. The CDR3 runs 16 residues. Germline CDR1 SGHRS, CDR2 YFSETQ. Trimming cost V 2 bases and J 0 bases; bases outside gene matches: 5. The CDR3 sequence: CASSFAGQTSGNTIYF. CDR3 nucleotides: TGCGCCAGCAGCTTCGCGGGACAGACCTCTGGAAACACCATATATTTT.

The chain joins TRBV25-1 to TRBJ2-7, with 8 nucleotides matching TRBD1. From germline, CDR1 is MGHDK and CDR2 SYGVNS. This CDR3 is 13 amino acids long. Germline trimming cut 6 bases from V and 5 bases from J; bases unmatched to any gene: 6. The CDR3 protein is CASSRTGTHEQYF. CDR3 bases: TGTGCCAGCAGCAGGACAGGGACCCACGAGCAGTACTTC.

In its sample, this clone was seen a few times. Other DNA variants within this sample encode the same CDR3. V usage is TRBV7-2 and J usage is TRBJ2-3; D gene unclear. The germline V gene has CDR1 SGHTA and CDR2 FQGNSA. CDR3 length: 13 residues. Trimming took 1 base from V and 0 from J, leaving 2 bases between them. CDR3 residues: CASSLDSTDTQYF. The DNA for the CDR3 is TGTGCCAGCAGCTTAGACAGCACAGATACGCAGTATTTT.

This clone has only a few counts. The gene calls are TRBV30 and TRBJ2-3; perhaps TRBD2 as D (6 bases). V lost 5 bases, J lost 3 bases, and 15 bases lay in between. The CDR3 runs to 14 residues. Germline V lookup: CDR1 GTSNPN, CDR2 SVGIG (reference sequence). The CDR3 reads CAWEMGGWTDTQYF. CDR3 coding DNA: TGTGCCTGGGAAATGGGGGGATGGACAGATACGCAGTATTTT.

This clone was picked up one time. This chain links TRBV9 with TRBJ2-3; D is uncertain. Germline V gene sequence: CDR1 SGDLS, CDR2 YYNGEE. The CDR3 is made up of 12 amino acids. The V gene lost 6 bases and the J gene lost 6 bases, with 11 bases spanning the gap. The CDR3: CASTDLGDTQYF. The CDR3 bases are TGTGCCAGCACCGACCTCGGGGATACGCAGTATTTT.

This clone came up a few times. This chain joins TRBV29-1 and TRBJ1-2, with TRBD1 as a possible D gene (5 bases). The germline V gene has CDR1 SQVTM and CDR2 ANQGSEA. Trimming took off 4 bases at V and 3 bases at J, with 9 bases between the two ends. The CDR3 length is 12 residues. The CDR3 sequence: CSVVQVDYGYTF. The CDR3 DNA sequence: TGCAGCGTTGTACAGGTCGACTATGGCTACACCTTC.

The count of this clone is one. This chain connects TRBV30 to TRBJ2-7; no definite D call. The CDR3 is 14 amino acids. CDR1 is GTSNPN, CDR2 SVGIG, per germline (reference sequence). Between the trimmed V and J ends, which lost 1 base and 0 bases, there was a span of 10 bases. The CDR3, as DNA: TGTGCCTGGAGTGGAAAGGGCAGCTCCTACGAGCAGTACTTC. This gives the protein CAWSGKGSSYEQYF.

The genes are TRBV7-8 and TRBJ2-7; 12 bases match TRBD1. Germline CDR1 is SGHVS and CDR2 is FQNEAQ. V lost 5 bases to trimming and J lost 6 bases; unmatched junction nucleotides: 8. The CDR3 length is 15 residues. The CDR3 region is CASSPNRDRGREQYF. The CDR3 DNA follows: TGTGCCAGCAGCCCAAACCGGGACAGGGGGCGCGAGCAGTACTTC.

The rearrangement links TRBV5-6 to TRBJ1-1; tentative D call: TRBD1 (5 bases). V was trimmed by 1 base and J by 5 bases, leaving 9 bases between them. In germline, CDR1 is SGHDT, CDR2 YYEEEE. This CDR3 has 13 amino acids. The chain's CDR3 is CASSLTGGTEAFF. As DNA, the CDR3 is TGTGCCAGCAGCTTGACAGGAGGGACTGAAGCTTTCTTT. Filled out from reference TRBV5-6 and TRBJ1-1, the complete variable domain reads DAGVTQSPTHLIKTRGQQVTLRCSPKSGHDTVSWYQQALGQGPQFIFQYYEEEERQRGNFPDRFSGHQFPNYSSELNVNALLLGDSALYLCASSLTGGTEAFFGQGTRLTVV.

This chain links TRBV9 with TRBJ2-3, with D possibly TRBD1 on 5 matching bases. The CDR3 runs 16 residues. Germline CDR1 reads SGDLS; CDR2 reads YYNGEE. V dropped 4 bases and J dropped 2 bases, with 17 bases sitting between them. The CDR3 is CASSPPDRDFTDTQYF. The CDR3 nucleotides are TGTGCCAGCAGCCCTCCCGACAGAGACTTCACAGATACGCAGTATTTT.

The rearrangement joins TRBV5-4 to TRBJ2-3; D is uncertain. The CDR3 runs to 12 residues. V shed 1 base and J shed 4 bases, with 4 bases lying between them. CDR1 and CDR2 from the germline V gene are SGHNT and YYREEE (reference sequence). The CDR3 DNA reads TGTGCCAGCAGCTTGTCGGCAGATACGCAGTATTTT. Translated: CASSLSADTQYF. Supplemented by reference TRBV5-4 and TRBJ2-3, the full variable domain reads ETGVTQSPTHLIKTRGQQVTLRCSSQSGHNTVSWYQQALGQGPQFIFQYYREEENGRGNFPPRFSGLQFPNYSSELNVNALELDDSALYLCASSLSADTQYFGPGTRLTVL.

V and J are TRBV29-1 and TRBJ1-4, with D maybe TRBD1 (5 bases). CDR3 length: 13 amino acids. CDR1 and CDR2 (germline): SQVTM, ANQGSEA. V gave up 7 bases and J gave up 7 bases, with 16 bases separating them. The CDR3 sequence: CSATGPDSEKLFF. CDR3 in DNA: TGCAGCGCCACCGGTCCCGACAGTGAAAAACTGTTTTTT.

The chain is built from TRBV9 and TRBJ2-5; TRBD1 aligns across 11 bases. CDR3 length: 13 amino acids. The germline V gene encodes CDR1 SGDLS and CDR2 YYNGEE. The junction had 4 bases not matched to a gene; V was cut back by 3 bases and J by 9 bases. This CDR3 is CASSARTGGAQYF. In DNA, the CDR3 is TGTGCCAGCAGCGCGCGGACAGGGGGCGCCCAGTACTTC.